This is a list of T cell receptor beta chains from one sample in a study of OX40 agonist ivuxolimab in advanced cancers. Using immunoSEQ multiplex PCR, the repertoire was profiled, and TCRdb retains in-frame clones only, with some absent. The sample lists some 80,000 clones; 85% to 95% were seen once. The sequenced sample was CD4+ or CD8+ T cells sorted from blood, obtained in a trial of the OX40 agonist ivuxolimab. The source is an adult with an advanced solid tumor such as melanoma, head and neck, liver or kidney cancer. CDR3s include the opening cysteine and the closing phenylalanine or tryptophan. D genes are given only for firm matches.

>16|TRBV2|TRBD1|TRBJ2-7
CASSPRDSWSSYEQYF
TGTGCCAGCAGCCCCCGGGACAGTTGGAGCTCCTACGAGCAGTACTTC
>15|TRBV19|NA|TRBJ2-7
CASSSTGTSLNEQYF
TGTGCCAGTAGTTCCACAGGGACGTCGCTAAACGAGCAGTACTTC
>14|TRBV2|TRBD2|TRBJ2-1
CAAQAGAPYNEQFF
TGTGCCGCGCAAGCGGGAGCCCCCTACAATGAGCAGTTCTTC
>13|TRBV23-1|NA|TRBJ1-2
CASSPMPGRGYTF
TGCGCCAGCAGTCCCATGCCAGGGAGGGGCTACACCTTC
>18|TRBV7-2|TRBD2|TRBJ2-2
CASSLGLAGPPGTGELFF
TGTGCCAGCAGCTTAGGGCTAGCGGGTCCCCCGGGCACCGGGGAGCTGTTTTTT
>16|TRBV4-3|NA|TRBJ2-1
CASSELYGGTYNEQFF
TGCGCCAGCAGCGAGCTTTACGGGGGTACCTACAATGAGCAGTTCTTC
>16|TRBV7-6|TRBD2|TRBJ2-1
CASSLASSGSGYEQFF
TGTGCCAGCAGCTTAGCGTCTAGCGGGAGTGGCTATGAGCAGTTCTTC
>15|TRBV7-9|NA|TRBJ1-2
CASSYPGRENHGYTF
TGTGCCAGCAGCTATCCGGGACGGGAAAACCATGGCTACACCTTC
>14|TRBV2|TRBD1|TRBJ1-2
CASSTGQGSYGYTF
TGTGCCAGCAGTACGGGACAGGGGAGCTATGGCTACACCTTC
>11|TRBV19|NA|TRBJ1-1
CASRIFSEAFF
TGTGCCAGTAGGATCTTTTCTGAAGCTTTCTTT
>17|TRBV4-1|TRBD2|TRBJ2-7
CASSQTSGGSSSYEQYF
TGCGCCAGCAGCCAAACCAGCGGGGGGTCCAGCTCCTACGAGCAGTACTTC
>14|TRBV27|NA|TRBJ2-3
CASGEEGVPDTQYF
TGTGCCAGCGGGGAGGAGGGGGTACCAGATACGCAGTATTTT
>15|TRBV4-3|TRBD1|TRBJ2-3
CASSQEGQGSDTQYF
TGCGCCAGCAGCCAAGAGGGACAGGGTTCAGATACGCAGTATTTT
>15|TRBV7-6|TRBD2|TRBJ2-7
CASSWGGSTPYEQYF
TGTGCCAGCAGCTGGGGCGGGAGTACCCCCTACGAGCAGTACTTC
>13|TRBV10-2|NA|TRBJ2-2
CASSEDGAGELFF
TGCGCCAGCAGTGAAGATGGAGCCGGGGAGCTGTTTTTT
>16|TRBV4-1|NA|TRBJ2-3
CASSQGSRSVTDTQYF
TGCGCCAGCAGCCAAGGATCCCGTAGCGTCACAGATACGCAGTATTTT
>13|TRBV2|NA|TRBJ1-3
CASSEGGGNTIYF
TGTGCCAGCAGTGAAGGCGGGGGAAACACCATATATTTT
>16|TRBV5-1|TRBD2|TRBJ2-1
CASSSWTSETYNEQFF
TGCGCCAGCAGCTCCTGGACTAGCGAGACCTACAATGAGCAGTTCTTC
>16|TRBV6-4|NA|TRBJ1-5
CASIPHQGRSNQPQHF
TGTGCCAGCATACCCCATCAGGGTAGGAGCAATCAGCCCCAGCATTTT
>17|TRBV19|TRBD1|TRBJ2-1
CASSIVVWTGGTPEQFF
TGTGCCAGTAGTATAGTAGTTTGGACAGGGGGGACGCCCGAGCAGTTCTTC
>15|TRBV5-6|TRBD2|TRBJ2-2
CASSVRLAYTGELFF
TGTGCCAGTTCAGTCCGACTAGCCTACACCGGGGAGCTGTTTTTT
>14|TRBV9|NA|TRBJ1-2
CASSVGGGDYGYTF
TGTGCCAGCAGCGTAGGAGGGGGGGACTATGGCTACACCTTC